These T cell receptor beta chains were read from a single sample in a study of blood T cell repertoires in COVID-19. Sequencing was performed with immunoSEQ multiplex PCR; in TCRdb, only in-frame clones are kept and a portion is missing. The sample consists of under 250,000 clones, 84% of them appearing once. Sequenced material: peripheral blood. The receptors originated from a human donor in a cohort sampled during active COVID-19. The CDR3 runs from the conserved cysteine through the conserved F or W. D genes are given only for firm matches. The size field is filled for only some rows; it gives once, few, many or a size class.

clone_size	j_call	d_call	v_call	cdr3_aa	cdr3_nt
NA	TRBJ1-4	TRBD1	TRBV28	CASSTTGTGNEKLFF	TGTGCCAGCAGTACCACCGGGACAGGGAATGAAAAACTGTTTTTT
NA	TRBJ1-5	NA	TRBV18	CASSPDPTGRGRDQPQHF	TGTGCCAGCTCACCTGACCCGACGGGACGCGGGAGGGATCAGCCCCAGCATTTT
NA	TRBJ2-3	NA	TRBV9	CASSVEPYASTDTQYF	TGTGCCAGCAGCGTAGAACCCTATGCCTCCACAGATACGCAGTATTTT
NA	TRBJ2-6	TRBD1	TRBV27	CASSLLGQGTGANVLTF	TGTGCCAGCAGTCTCCTGGGACAGGGAACCGGGGCCAACGTCCTGACTTTC
once	TRBJ2-1	NA	TRBV28	CASSLLSPYNEQFF	TGTGCCAGCAGTTTATTATCCCCCTACAATGAGCAGTTCTTC
NA	TRBJ1-2	NA	TRBV7-9	CASSNNRDGYTF	TGTGCCAGCAGCAATAACAGGGACGGCTACACCTTC
NA	TRBJ2-7	TRBD2	TRBV6-1	CASSEVAGASYEQYF	TGTGCCAGCAGTGAAGTAGCGGGCGCCTCCTACGAGCAGTACTTC
NA	TRBJ2-5	TRBD2	TRBV6-8	CASIVETSGSKETQYF	TGTGCCAGCATAGTCGAGACTAGCGGGAGTAAAGAGACCCAGTACTTC
NA	TRBJ1-6	TRBD1	TRBV5-4	CASSLGMGQYNSPLHF	TGTGCCAGCAGCTTGGGGATGGGACAGTATAATTCACCCCTCCACTTT
NA	TRBJ2-5	TRBD2	TRBV19	CASRTSTGGVLETQYF	TGTGCCAGTAGGACTAGTACGGGGGGTGTGTTAGAGACCCAGTACTTC
many	TRBJ2-1	TRBD1	TRBV6-5	CASSYRRGQNEQFF	TGTGCCAGCAGTTACCGCAGGGGGCAGAATGAGCAGTTCTTC
NA	TRBJ2-7	TRBD2	TRBV13	CASSLVLLAGGPGGEQYF	TGTGCCAGCAGCTTAGTTTTACTAGCGGGAGGCCCTGGGGGCGAGCAGTACTTC
NA	TRBJ1-6	NA	TRBV30	CAWKTGVGSSYNSPLHF	TGTGCCTGGAAGACCGGGGTGGGGAGCTCCTATAATTCACCCCTCCACTTT
NA	TRBJ1-5	NA	TRBV30	CAWWGGGNQPQHF	TGTGCCTGGTGGGGCGGAGGCAATCAGCCCCAGCATTTT
NA	TRBJ2-7	TRBD2	TRBV20-1	CSASIAGRSYEQYF	TGCAGTGCTAGTATAGCGGGCCGCTCCTACGAGCAGTACTTC
NA	TRBJ1-2	NA	TRBV19	CASSMRTTGYTF	TGTGCCAGTAGTATGCGGACAACTGGCTACACCTTC
NA	TRBJ2-3	TRBD2	TRBV15	CATSFRTSGSTDTQYF	TGTGCCACCAGCTTTCGGACTAGCGGAAGCACAGATACGCAGTATTTT
once	TRBJ2-7	NA	TRBV6-2/TRBV6-3	CASSYSIQREQYF	TGTGCCAGCAGTTACTCGATCCAGCGCGAGCAGTACTTC
NA	TRBJ1-2	TRBD1	TRBV6-5	CASRRGQGAIHGYTF	TGTGCCAGCAGACGCGGACAGGGGGCGATTCATGGCTACACCTTC
NA	TRBJ1-5	NA	TRBV28	CASSFGGAGSQPQHF	TGTGCCAGCAGTTTTGGAGGGGCGGGCAGCCAGCCCCAGCATTTT
NA	TRBJ1-6	NA	TRBV30	CAWDRVGGSPLHF	TGTGCCTGGGACCGGGTCGGTGGGTCACCCCTCCACTTT
few	TRBJ2-7	NA	TRBV28	CASSLLGGNYEQYF	TGTGCCAGCAGTTTACTGGGAGGTAACTACGAGCAGTACTTC
NA	TRBJ2-3	NA	TRBV15	CAASGVGTDTQYF	TGTGCCGCTTCGGGGGTTGGGACAGATACGCAGTATTTT
NA	TRBJ2-1	TRBD2	TRBV15	CATSSGLAGGRDEQFF	TGTGCCACCAGCAGTGGGCTAGCGGGAGGTAGGGATGAGCAGTTCTTC
once	TRBJ1-1	TRBD1	TRBV4-1	CASSQDDRVGEAFF	TGCGCCAGCAGCCAAGATGACAGGGTCGGTGAAGCTTTCTTT
NA	TRBJ2-2	TRBD2	TRBV4-2	CASSQEGGGQRAELFF	TGTGCCAGCAGCCAAGAAGGCGGGGGGCAGCGCGCGGAGCTGTTTTTT
NA	TRBJ1-1	NA	TRBV5-1	CASSLATGNTEAFF	TGCGCCAGCAGCCTGGCGACGGGGAACACTGAAGCTTTCTTT
NA	TRBJ2-7	TRBD1	TRBV15	CATSKGTGMYEQYF	TGTGCCACCAGCAAAGGGACAGGGATGTACGAGCAGTACTTC
NA	TRBJ2-7	TRBD2	TRBV2	CASYNYRLAASYEQYF	TGTGCCAGTTATAATTACCGGCTAGCGGCCTCCTACGAGCAGTACTTC
NA	TRBJ2-7	TRBD2	TRBV19	CASSPSGGRAGKQYF	TGTGCCAGTAGTCCTTCGGGCGGGAGGGCCGGGAAGCAGTACTTC
NA	TRBJ2-3	NA	TRBV11-1	CASSSSDLSVDTQYF	TGTGCCAGCAGCTCATCGGACTTGAGCGTCGATACGCAGTATTTT
once	TRBJ2-1	TRBD2	TRBV6-5	CASSRTSGSVNEQFF	TGTGCCAGCAGTCGGACTAGCGGGAGTGTGAATGAGCAGTTCTTC
once	TRBJ1-1	NA	TRBV29-1	CSGVQGPGTEAFF	TGCAGCGGGGTCCAGGGGCCGGGCACTGAAGCTTTCTTT
few	TRBJ1-2	NA	TRBV28	CASLTGNYGYTF	TGTGCCAGCCTAACAGGGAACTATGGCTACACCTTC
few	TRBJ2-2	TRBD2	TRBV7-2	CASSLASGRSTGELFF	TGTGCCAGCAGCTTAGCCAGCGGGAGATCCACCGGGGAGCTGTTTTTT
NA	TRBJ2-7	NA	TRBV15	CATSRDVLGPSYEQYF	TGTGCCACCAGCAGAGATGTTCTGGGCCCTTCCTACGAGCAGTACTTC
NA	TRBJ2-7	TRBD1	TRBV19	CASSKDRVAYEQYF	TGTGCCAGTAGCAAAGACAGGGTTGCCTACGAGCAGTACTTC
once	TRBJ2-1	TRBD2	TRBV7-2	CASSTPGLASYNEQFF	TGTGCCAGCAGTACACCGGGACTAGCCTCCTACAATGAGCAGTTCTTC
NA	TRBJ2-5	NA	TRBV15	CATSRQGGVQETQYF	TGTGCCACCAGCAGACAGGGAGGAGTCCAAGAGACCCAGTACTTC
few	TRBJ2-1	NA	TRBV11-2	CASSLALNEQFF	TGTGCCAGCAGCTTAGCCCTCAATGAGCAGTTCTTC
NA	TRBJ1-2	NA	TRBV2	CASSETPGVGNYGYTF	TGTGCCAGCAGTGAAACCCCCGGGGTAGGAAACTATGGCTACACCTTC
NA	TRBJ2-5	NA	TRBV28	CASSLVGLRETQYF	TGTGCCAGCAGTTTAGTAGGTCTGAGGGAGACCCAGTACTTC
NA	TRBJ1-3	NA	TRBV7-2	CASSLVEGRPGNTIYF	TGTGCCAGCAGCTTAGTAGAGGGAAGGCCTGGAAACACCATATATTTT